The present T cell receptor (beta chain) was sequenced within a study of T cells in Graves' hyperthyroidism and ophthalmopathy. Turning to the study itself: At initial diagnosis, before any treatment had begun, peripheral blood was obtained.

Whole-study findings and limits: Blood also showed most of the thyroid clonotypes that were expanded above 0.001.

The CDR3 regions of TCR beta were amplified from RNA transcripts. The TCR CDR3 was amplified in a first-round RT-PCR using the HTBI primer set. TCRdb reanalysed the multiplex PCR reads using MiXCR and keeps one entry per CDR3 protein. The sample contains 200,000 to 300,000 distinct CDR3 sequences, around 24% of which appear only once. In its sample, this clonotype was seen many times. Its specificity is unknown. Germline V lookup: CDR1 DFQATT, CDR2 SNEGSKA (reference sequence). The CDR3 runs to 13 residues. Trimming took 8 bases from V and 3 from J, leaving 17 bases between them. Cells are PBMCs isolated from around 9.4 ml of fresh blood.

Sequencing was done on a sample of blood. V is TRBV20-1 and J is TRBJ2-7; the D gene is possibly TRBD2 (5 bases). This TCR was recovered from a woman in her forties with Graves' ophthalmopathy. The DNA for the CDR3 is TGCAGTTTGGCGGGCGGAAAGCACTACGAGCAGTACTTC. Amino acid sequence: CSLAGGKHYEQYF.